The entry below gives a single TCR beta chain sequence along with its context. Only in-frame clones appear in the TCRdb table, and some are missing; sequencing was by immunoSEQ multiplex PCR. This repertoire shows under 80,000 clones, 92% found once; its top ten account for about 5.4%. The sample belongs to a study of blood T cell repertoires in COVID-19. The source of this sequence is a human donor in a cohort sampled during active COVID-19. Sequencing used peripheral blood.

CDR3 loop: CASSLSGGNTEAFF. DNA of the CDR3: TGTGCCAGCAGCCTAAGCGGGGGTAACACTGAAGCTTTCTTT. The chain is built from TRBV3-1 (or the pseudogene TRBV3-2) and TRBJ1-1; D may be TRBD1 (5 bases). Germline values: CDR1 LGHDT, CDR2 YNNKEL (reference sequence). V was pared by 4 bases and J by 2 bases, with 11 bases between. This CDR3 has 14 residues.